This T cell receptor (beta chain) was recovered during a study of T cell responses to AZD1222 COVID-19 vaccine. Germline CDR1 reads SGHRS; CDR2 reads YFSETQ. The CDR3 has 15 residues. The V segment lost 4 bases and the J segment 3 bases; nucleotides outside the gene matches: 6. The method was immunoSEQ multiplex PCR; TCRdb's version includes in-frame clones alone and lacks a portion of them. The repertoire holds 150,000 or so clones, with around 91% as singletons. The chain employs TRBV5-1 and TRBJ1-1; TRBD1 matches at 10 bases. Specimen: peripheral blood, collected on day 0 of AZD1222 vaccination. The TCR was taken from an adult in good health. CDR3 nucleotides: TGCGCCAGCAGCGACGCCGGGACAGGGGACACTGAAGCTTTCTTT. It specifies CASSDAGTGDTEAFF.